The entry that follows covers one TCR beta chain sequence. Methods used by the authors: Scientists estimated how many nucleated cells there were by amplifying reference gene primers. Generated by immunoSEQ multiplex PCR, the TCRdb table keeps only in-frame clones and is missing some. The V and J calls and the clone size are those of that table, but D and trimming were determined from the DNA. This repertoire shows about 57,000 clones, 79% found once; its top ten account for more than 25%. Germline lookup yields CDR1 SGHVS and CDR2 FQNEAQ. The CDR3 contains 14 residues. The V and J ends lost 5 bases and 8 bases respectively, with 15 bases between them. The sample belongs to a study of blood T cell repertoires in COVID-19. Study-wide background: Some COVID-19 samples were acute and others convalescent; all came from the United States, Italy and Spain. From T cells, B-cell-depleted T cells, or PBMCs came the material, which was cDNA or gDNA.

Sequenced material: peripheral blood. This TCR was sampled from a human donor in a cohort sampled during active COVID-19. V is TRBV7-8 and J is TRBJ2-2; D might be TRBD1 (7 bases). Written as DNA, the CDR3 is TGTGCCAGCAGCGCGGGGACAGCAAGGGGGGAGCTGTTTTTT. Protein product: CASSAGTARGELFF.